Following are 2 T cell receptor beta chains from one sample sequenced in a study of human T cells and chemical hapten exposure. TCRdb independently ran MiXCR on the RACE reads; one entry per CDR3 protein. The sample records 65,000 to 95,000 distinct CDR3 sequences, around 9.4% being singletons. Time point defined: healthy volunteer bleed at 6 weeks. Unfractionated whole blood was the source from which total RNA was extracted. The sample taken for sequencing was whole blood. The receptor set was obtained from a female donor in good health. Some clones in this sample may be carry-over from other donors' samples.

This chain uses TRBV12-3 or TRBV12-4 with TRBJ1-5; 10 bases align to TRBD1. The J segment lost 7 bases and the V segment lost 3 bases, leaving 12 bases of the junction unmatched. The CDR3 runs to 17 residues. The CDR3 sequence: CASSLFPRQGAWQPQHF. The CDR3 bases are TGTGCCAGCAGTTTGTTTCCGAGACAGGGGGCATGGCAGCCCCAGCATTTT.

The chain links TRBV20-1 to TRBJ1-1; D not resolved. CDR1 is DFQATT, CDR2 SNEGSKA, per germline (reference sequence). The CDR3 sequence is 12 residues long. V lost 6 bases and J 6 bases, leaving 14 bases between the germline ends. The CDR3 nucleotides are TGCAGTGCCCCGAGGAGGAGCGCTGAAGCTTTCTTT. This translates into CSAPRRSAEAFF.